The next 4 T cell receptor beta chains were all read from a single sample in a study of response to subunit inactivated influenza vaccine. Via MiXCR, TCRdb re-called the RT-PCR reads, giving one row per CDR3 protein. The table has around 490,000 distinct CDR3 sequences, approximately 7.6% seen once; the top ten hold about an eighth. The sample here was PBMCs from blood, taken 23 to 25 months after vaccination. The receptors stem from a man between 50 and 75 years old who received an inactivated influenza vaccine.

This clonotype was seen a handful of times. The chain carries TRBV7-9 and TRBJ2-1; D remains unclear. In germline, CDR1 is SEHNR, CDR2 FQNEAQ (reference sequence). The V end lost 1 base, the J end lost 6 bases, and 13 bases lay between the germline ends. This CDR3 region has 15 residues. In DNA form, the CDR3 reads TGTGCCAGCAGCTTAGGGTATGCGAGGTTCAATGAGCAGTTCTTC. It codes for CASSLGYARFNEQFF.

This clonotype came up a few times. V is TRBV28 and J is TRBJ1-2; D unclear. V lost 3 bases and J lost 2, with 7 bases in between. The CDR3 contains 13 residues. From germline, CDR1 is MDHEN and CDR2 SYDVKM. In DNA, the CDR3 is TGTGCCAGCAGTTTCGCGGTCAACTATGGCTACACCTTC. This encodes CASSFAVNYGYTF.

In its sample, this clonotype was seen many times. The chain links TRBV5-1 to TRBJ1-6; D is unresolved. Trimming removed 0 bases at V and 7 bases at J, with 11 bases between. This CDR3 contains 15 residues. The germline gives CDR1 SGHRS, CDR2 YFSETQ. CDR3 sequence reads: CASSLEDLRNSPLHF. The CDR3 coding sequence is TGCGCCAGCAGCTTGGAAGACCTGCGGAATTCACCCCTCCACTTT.

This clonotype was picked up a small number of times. The CDR3: CAARPGTNEKLFF. CDR3 nucleotides: TGTGCCGCCCGCCCAGGGACTAATGAAAAACTGTTTTTT. The chain couples TRBV6-6 to TRBJ1-4, with D possibly being TRBD1 (5 bases). Trimming stripped 11 bases from V and 2 bases from J, with 12 bases between. There are 13 residues in the CDR3. Germline V gene lookup returns CDR1 MNHNY and CDR2 SVGAGI (reference sequence).